These 27 T cell receptor beta chains originate from one sample sequenced in a study of patients and donors after allogeneic stem cell transplantation. TCRdb passed the RT-PCR reads through MiXCR, listing each CDR3 protein once. The sample contains roughly 960,000 distinct CDR3 sequences, 18% of which appear only once. Sequenced: blood, either unsorted or a sorted T cell fraction (not recorded which). Every receptor here comes from a human donor who was either an allogeneic HSCT recipient or a stem cell or donor lymphocyte infusion donor (not recorded which). It is not recorded whose cells these are; they may come from a transplant donor.

The chain carries TRBV10-3 and TRBJ2-1; 9 bases are shared with TRBD1. The CDR3 runs 16 residues. Germline CDR1 is ENHRY and CDR2 is SYGVKD. With 0 bases clipped from V and 10 bases from J, the junction kept 10 bases outside the gene matches. The CDR3 DNA is TGTGCCATCAGTGAGTCGACAGGGACAGGGATCGACGAGCAGTTCTTC. Translating gives CAISESTGTGIDEQFF.

The chain carries TRBV29-1 and TRBJ1-4; D not resolved. Germline CDR1 and CDR2: SQVTM and ANQGSEA. This CDR3 region has 12 residues. Trimming shortened V by 4 bases and J by 2 bases, and 5 bases separated the two germline ends. DNA for the CDR3: TGCAGCGTTGGAACGACTAATGAAAAACTGTTTTTT. Amino acids: CSVGTTNEKLFF.

This clonotype was found many times. This chain joins TRBV9 and TRBJ2-2; D ambiguous. Trimming removed 0 bases at V and 4 bases at J, with 13 bases between. Germline assignment: CDR1 SGDLS and CDR2 YYNGEE. The CDR3 is 16 amino acids. CDR3 DNA: TGTGCCAGCAGCGTAGAAGTTAGGATAGGCACCGGGGAGCTGTTTTTT. Translated, it gives CASSVEVRIGTGELFF.

This sequence joins TRBV20-1 and TRBJ2-5, with TRBD2 matching over 9 bases. Germline values: CDR1 DFQATT, CDR2 SNEGSKA (reference sequence). The CDR3 is 14 amino acids. The V segment lost 4 bases and the J segment 5 bases; nucleotides outside the gene matches: 8. CDR3 coding DNA: TGCAGTGCTATTAGCGGGAGAATTGGTGAGACCCAGTACTTC. As protein: CSAISGRIGETQYF.

The V and J genes are TRBV7-2 and TRBJ2-7; 8 nucleotides agree with TRBD2. The CDR3 totals 15 residues. The ends lost 5 bases at V and 3 bases at J; junction bases unmatched: 9. Germline CDR1 reads SGHTA; CDR2 reads FQGNSA. CDR3 protein: CASSPQRGLVYEQYF. For the CDR3, the DNA is TGTGCCAGCAGCCCCCAGCGGGGGCTCGTCTACGAGCAGTACTTC.

The chain carries TRBV29-1 and TRBJ1-1, with 7 bases aligning to TRBD1. The CDR3 spans 13 residues. CDR1 and CDR2 from the germline V gene are SQVTM and ANQGSEA. The V and J ends lost 5 bases and 1 base, in that order; junction bases with no gene match: 4. CDR3 loop: CSVMDRPNTEAFF. CDR3 nucleotide sequence: TGCAGCGTTATGGACAGGCCGAACACTGAAGCTTTCTTT.

This clonotype was recorded at least ten times. CDR3 in DNA: TGTGCCAGCAGCGTAGGCCCAGGAATGAACACTGAAGCTTTCTTT. Its translation is CASSVGPGMNTEAFF. This chain joins TRBV9 and TRBJ1-1, with D unresolved. The germline V gene encodes CDR1 SGDLS and CDR2 YYNGEE. The V and J ends lost 0 bases and 0 bases respectively, with 9 bases between them. The CDR3 extends over 15 amino acids.

This clonotype appeared a few times. The rearrangement uses TRBV4-3 and TRBJ2-1, with D possibly matching TRBD1 (6 bases). The V gene's germline CDR1 is LGHNA and CDR2 YSLEER. The CDR3 loop spans 15 amino acids. The V end was cut by 4 bases, the J end by 0 bases, with 10 bases between. The CDR3 bases are TGCGCCAGCAGCCGAGGGGGAGACTCCTACAATGAGCAGTTCTTC. Its protein is CASSRGGDSYNEQFF.

This clonotype appeared many times. The V gene is TRBV5-1, the J gene TRBJ1-6, with D uncertain. Germline assignment: CDR1 SGHRS and CDR2 YFSETQ. CDR3 size: 13 residues. V was clipped by 4 bases and J by 6 bases, with 8 bases between them. The CDR3 loop is CASSLNSNSPLHF. The CDR3, as DNA: TGCGCCAGCAGCCTGAATAGTAATTCACCCCTCCACTTT.

In nucleotides, the CDR3 is TGCGCCAGCTTAGGACCCCACCCTTCGGGCTACACCTTC. Translation gives CASLGPHPSGYTF. J is TRBJ1-2 and V is TRBV5-1; D unresolved. CDR3 length: 13 amino acids. Germline loops: CDR1 SGHRS, CDR2 YFSETQ. V lost 7 bases and J lost 8, with 18 bases in between.

This chain joins TRBV3-1 and TRBJ1-5; D remains ambiguous. There are 16 residues in the CDR3. With 0 bases removed from V and 1 base from J, the gap between germline ends came to 10 bases. The germline V gene has CDR1 LGHDT and CDR2 YNNKEL (reference sequence). CDR3 nucleotide sequence: TGTGCCAGCAGCCAAGATGGAGAGGCGAGCAATCAGCCCCAGCATTTT. Translating it yields CASSQDGEASNQPQHF.

V and J are TRBV9 and TRBJ2-3, with 9 bases that match TRBD2. Germline V CDR1 and CDR2: SGDLS, YYNGEE. Germline trimming cut 0 bases from V and 4 bases from J; bases unmatched to any gene: 3. CDR3 length: 15 residues. DNA of the CDR3: TGTGCCAGCAGCGTAGCAAGCGGGAGGTCAGATACGCAGTATTTT. It translates to CASSVASGRSDTQYF.

This clonotype was seen many times. The chain couples TRBV10-3 to TRBJ1-1; D might be TRBD1 (6 bases). The CDR3 consists of 12 residues. The ends were cut back, 8 bases at V and 5 bases at J, with 12 bases in the middle. From germline, CDR1 is ENHRY and CDR2 SYGVKD. The CDR3 region has the DNA TGTGCCATCGGGGGCAGGATAACTGAAGCTTTCTTT. Its translation is CAIGGRITEAFF.

The V and J genes are TRBV29-1 and TRBJ1-1; 11 positions match TRBD1. The germline CDR1 and CDR2 sequences are SQVTM and ANQGSEA. The CDR3 totals 14 residues. The V and J ends lost 7 bases and 8 bases, in that order; junction bases with no gene match: 12. The CDR3 here is CSAGQGAIGGEAFF. Here the CDR3 DNA reads TGCAGCGCCGGACAGGGGGCTATAGGGGGAGAAGCTTTCTTT. The variable domain in full, completed from reference TRBV29-1 and TRBJ1-1, reads SAVISQKPSRDICQRGTSLTIQCQVDSQVTMMFWYRQQPGQSLTLIATANQGSEATYESGFVIDKFPISRPNLTFSTLTVSNMSPEDSSIYLCSAGQGAIGGEAFFGQGTRLTVV.

This clonotype turned up a few times. The rearrangement links TRBV12-3 or TRBV12-4 to TRBJ2-6, with 7 bases aligning to TRBD1. Losses at the gene ends were 7 bases for V and 1 base for J; bases not matched to a gene: 19. The CDR3 is 20 residues long. This chain's CDR3 is CASIPRTQQGKISGANVLTF. CDR3 nucleotide sequence: TGTGCCAGCATCCCCCGGACCCAACAGGGGAAAATTTCTGGGGCCAACGTCCTGACTTTC.

This clonotype was seen a few times. For the CDR3, the DNA is TGTGCCAGCAACAGAGGGGGAGATGAGCAGTTCTTC. This gives the protein CASNRGGDEQFF. The rearrangement links TRBV11-1 to TRBJ2-1; D is possibly TRBD1 (6 bases). This CDR3 has 12 amino acids. The germline gives CDR1 SGHAT, CDR2 FQDESV (reference sequence). The ends were cut back, 7 bases at V and 8 bases at J, with 12 bases in the middle.

The rearrangement links TRBV9 to TRBJ1-3, with 7 bases that match TRBD1. Germline V CDR1 and CDR2: SGDLS, YYNGEE. The ends lost 4 bases at V and 4 bases at J; junction bases unmatched: 8. This CDR3 contains 15 residues. The CDR3 spells CASSPWTGVGNTIYF. The DNA of the CDR3 is TGTGCCAGCAGCCCGTGGACAGGCGTCGGAAACACCATATATTTT.

The DNA of the CDR3 is TGTGCCAGCAGTATTAAAGTCAGGGCAGATACGCAGTATTTT. Its translation: CASSIKVRADTQYF. The genes are TRBV7-9 and TRBJ2-3; TRBD1 is a possible D gene (5 bases). V was cut by 6 bases and J by 4 bases, with 14 bases left in between. Germline CDR1 and CDR2: SEHNR and FQNEAQ (reference sequence). The CDR3 totals 14 residues.

The chain has TRBV7-3 and TRBJ1-1; unclear D gene. Germline V gene data show CDR1 as SGHTA and CDR2 as FQGTGA. The V end was cut by 2 bases, the J end by 12 bases, with 16 bases between. The CDR3 extends over 13 amino acids. The CDR3 spells CASSLSGLDGSFF. DNA for the CDR3: TGTGCCAGCAGCTTATCAGGCCTCGATGGGTCTTTCTTT.

This clonotype was seen at least ten times. The chain combines TRBV20-1 with TRBJ2-7; a weak D match, TRBD2 (5 bases). With 0 bases removed from V and 0 bases from J, the gap between germline ends came to 9 bases. The CDR3 runs to 14 residues. CDR1 DFQATT and CDR2 SNEGSKA come from the germline V gene (reference sequence). CDR3 protein: CSARDRRTSYEQYF. The CDR3 region has the DNA TGCAGTGCTAGAGATAGGAGGACCTCCTACGAGCAGTACTTC.

The V call is TRBV10-3, the J call TRBJ2-2; D is unclear. V was trimmed by 10 bases and J by 0 bases, leaving 12 bases between them. This CDR3 region has 14 residues. CDR1 ENHRY and CDR2 SYGVKD come from the germline V gene. The CDR3 nucleotides are TGTGCCACCACCATAACAGCGAACACCGGGGAGCTGTTTTTT. It encodes CATTITANTGELFF.

J is TRBJ2-1 and V is TRBV29-1; tentative D call: TRBD1 (6 bases). The CDR3 covers 17 residues. V shed 6 bases and J shed 5 bases, with 26 bases lying between them. Germline assignment: CDR1 SQVTM and CDR2 ANQGSEA. The CDR3 spells CSVGKGGTRLVNNEQFF. The CDR3 DNA reads TGCAGCGTGGGAAAAGGGGGTACTCGCCTTGTTAACAATGAGCAGTTCTTC.

Comments on this clonotype: At one of its ends the junction is not consistent with the germline gene, which may arise from a read error. This chain links TRBV4-2 with TRBJ2-7; 11 bases align to TRBD1. CDR3 size: 14 residues. Germline CDR1 LGHNA, CDR2 YNFKEQ. The CDR3 DNA is TGTGCCAGCAGCCCGGGACAGGGGGACTACGGGCAGTACTTC. Translated, it gives CASSPGQGDYGQYF.

This clonotype was found many times. V and J are TRBV24-1 and TRBJ1-5, with D perhaps matching TRBD1 (5 bases). Germline values: CDR1 KGHDR, CDR2 SFDVKD. The CDR3 totals 13 residues. The V end was cut by 3 bases, the J end by 6 bases, with 8 bases between. The CDR3 DNA reads TGTGCCACCAGTGATCAGAGGGGTCAGCCCCAGCATTTT. Translating it yields CATSDQRGQPQHF.

This clonotype has only a few counts. The V call is TRBV2, the J call TRBJ2-1; D may be TRBD2 (7 bases). Trimming stripped 3 bases from V and 9 bases from J, with 15 bases between. Looked up from germline, CDR1 is SNHLY and CDR2 is FYNNEI. The CDR3 loop spans 14 amino acids. This chain's CDR3 is CASSDVGGPGEQFF. CDR3 DNA: TGTGCCAGCAGTGACGTGGGGGGGCCGGGTGAGCAGTTCTTC.

This clonotype was observed a few times. CDR3 residues: CSAHPRQGPGQYF. The DNA of the CDR3 is TGCAGTGCCCACCCCCGACAGGGCCCTGGGCAGTACTTC. The gene calls are TRBV20-1 and TRBJ2-7; the match to TRBD1 covers 7 bases. V trimming: 6 bases; J trimming: 9 bases; junction bases outside the gene matches: 14. Germline V gene lookup returns CDR1 DFQATT and CDR2 SNEGSKA (reference sequence). The CDR3 is 13 amino acids.

This chain links TRBV5-1 with TRBJ2-1, with 10 positions matching TRBD2. Losses at the gene ends were 2 bases for V and 7 bases for J; bases not matched to a gene: 6. Germline CDR1 reads SGHRS; CDR2 reads YFSETQ. The CDR3 loop spans 15 amino acids. This CDR3 reads CASSLYLAGVNEQFF. As DNA, the CDR3 is TGCGCCAGCAGCTTATACCTAGCGGGAGTAAATGAGCAGTTCTTC.